Below, 7 T cell receptor beta chains from the same sample are listed, as sequenced in a study of shared clonotypes between healthy human individuals. Profiled with immunoSEQ multiplex PCR; TCRdb holds only in-frame clones, not every one. The data show about 2 million clones, 95% seen once. Sequenced material: naive CD4+ T cells sorted from blood. Subset reported: CD45RA+ positively selected. All receptors derive from a man aged 18 to 29 in good health.

This rearrangement joins TRBV18 to TRBJ1-1; 10 bases fit TRBD1. Trimming at V came to 0 bases and at J to 0 bases, leaving 4 bases not matched to a gene. Germline lookup yields CDR1 KGHSH and CDR2 LQKENI. This CDR3 contains 17 residues. Here the CDR3 reads CASSPPGQGLLNTEAFF. The CDR3 DNA sequence: TGTGCCAGCTCACCACCGGGACAGGGGCTCCTGAACACTGAAGCTTTCTTT.

This clone appeared once. The chain joins TRBV29-1 to TRBJ2-2; possibly TRBD1 or TRBD2 for D (7 bases each). The CDR3 is 16 amino acids. Germline values: CDR1 SQVTM, CDR2 ANQGSEA. Between the trimmed V and J ends, which lost 4 bases and 4 bases, there was a span of 19 bases. CDR3 sequence reads: CSVGQGGLGGTGELFF. The DNA for the CDR3 is TGCAGCGTTGGACAGGGAGGGCTAGGGGGCACCGGGGAGCTGTTTTTT.

The chain joins TRBV5-1 to TRBJ2-1, with TRBD2 identical over 7 bases. The CDR3 totals 14 residues. With 4 bases clipped from V and 5 bases from J, the junction kept 6 bases outside the gene matches. Germline values: CDR1 SGHRS, CDR2 YFSETQ. The CDR3 region is CASSTRTRNNEQFF. Written as DNA, the CDR3 is TGCGCCAGCAGCACAAGGACTAGAAACAATGAGCAGTTCTTC.

The CDR3 loop reads CASKGTPKETQYF. The CDR3 DNA is TGTGCCAGCAAGGGGACACCTAAAGAGACCCAGTACTTC. The chain couples TRBV2 to TRBJ2-5, with TRBD1 as a possible D gene (6 bases). Trimming cost V 7 bases and J 3 bases, with 12 bases left between them. This CDR3 is built from 13 residues. Germline CDR1 is SNHLY and CDR2 is FYNNEI.

About this clone itself: Other DNA sequences in this sample translate to the same CDR3. V usage is TRBV5-1 and J usage is TRBJ1-2; perhaps TRBD1 as D (5 bases). The ends were cut back, 0 bases at V and 2 bases at J, with 11 bases in the middle. The CDR3 sequence is 15 residues long. Germline CDR1 SGHRS, CDR2 YFSETQ. In DNA, the CDR3 is TGCGCCAGCAGCTTGGGTGGGACCGGCAACTATGGCTACACCTTC. Translation: CASSLGGTGNYGYTF.

The chain couples TRBV30 to TRBJ2-7; tentatively, D is TRBD1 (5 bases). The CDR3 spans 13 residues. The V end lost 2 bases, the J end lost 4 bases, and 12 bases lay between the germline ends. Germline loops: CDR1 GTSNPN, CDR2 SVGIG (reference sequence). The CDR3 sequence: CAWSPDRFYEQYF. CDR3 in DNA: TGTGCCTGGAGTCCTGACAGATTTTACGAGCAGTACTTC.

The chain uses TRBV6-6 and TRBJ2-7; TRBD2 aligns across 9 bases. The CDR3 has 15 amino acids. V dropped 6 bases and J dropped 3; count of bases not matched to a gene: 9. Germline assignment: CDR1 MNHNY and CDR2 SVGAGI (reference sequence). CDR3 bases: TGTGCCAGCAGCTCCGTAGAGCGGGAGGACTACGAGCAGTACTTC. Amino acid sequence: CASSSVEREDYEQYF.